This record concerns one T cell receptor (beta chain) sequence. Its cognate antigen is unknown. The CDR3 length is 16 residues. After removal of 3 bases from V and 0 bases from J, the junction contained 8 bases not matched to a gene. Looked up from germline, CDR1 is GTSNPN and CDR2 is SVGIG (reference sequence). The entry originates in a study of tumour-infiltrating T cells in Burkitt lymphoma. Study background: Repertoire clonality predicted overall and progression-free survival.

Points from the study as a whole: Several public clonotypes were shared across many Burkitt lymphoma patients.

Clones were read by immunoSEQ multiplex PCR, and TCRdb kept only the in-frame ones, dropping some. Here the sample spans 2,400 or so clones, under 30% being singletons. The sequencing sample was made of tumor tissue from a relapse. The genes are TRBV30 and TRBJ1-3, with TRBD1 identical over 7 bases. The sequence was collected from a human donor with relapsed Burkitt lymphoma. Some clones in this sample may be carry-over from other donors' samples. CDR3 loop: CAWRRTGHISGNTIYF. In DNA form, the CDR3 reads TGTGCCTGGAGACGGACAGGCCATATCTCTGGAAACACCATATATTTT. Full variable domain (missing parts from reference TRBV30 and TRBJ1-3): SQTIHQWPATLVQPVGSPLSLECTVEGTSNPNLYWYRQAAGRGLQLLFYSVGIGQISSEVPQNLSASRPQDRQFILSSKKLLLSDSGFYLCAWRRTGHISGNTIYFGEGSWLTVV.